These T cell receptor beta chains were read from a single sample in a study of cytomegalovirus exposure and HLA in healthy donors. Clones were sequenced by immunoSEQ multiplex PCR, and TCRdb holds only the in-frame ones, with some missing. Its clone listing holds 150,000 or so clones. Sequencing was done on a sample of PBMCs. The receptors shown here come from a woman in her fifties or sixties in good health and CMV-seronegative. Each CDR3 is given with its conserved first and last residue. A D gene is named only where the DNA matches it firmly.

>TRBJ2-5|TRBV11-2|TRBD2
TGTGCCAGCAGCTTCTCTGCGGGGGGTGTGGAGACCCAGTACTTC
CASSFSAGGVETQYF
>TRBJ2-5|TRBV28|TRBD2
TGTGCCAGCAGTTTCCCAGCGGGAGAGGCAGAGACCCAGTACTTC
CASSFPAGEAETQYF
>TRBJ1-5|TRBV5-1|NA
TGCGCCAGCAGCTTGCTTTCCGATCAGCCCCAGCATTTT
CASSLLSDQPQHF
>TRBJ2-5|TRBV6-5|TRBD1
TGTGCCAGCAGTTCCTCCTGGGACAGGGGCGAGACCCAGTACTTC
CASSSSWDRGETQYF
>TRBJ1-4|TRBV4-2|TRBD1
TGTGCCAGCAGCCAAGGAACTCTGACAGGGACTAATGAAAAACTGTTTTTT
CASSQGTLTGTNEKLFF
>TRBJ2-7|TRBV7-6|NA
TGTGCCAGCAGCTTAAGGACACAGAGCTCCTACGAGCAGTACTTC
CASSLRTQSSYEQYF
>TRBJ1-1|TRBV7-3|NA
TGTGCCAGCAGCACAGGACCGGGGAACACTGAAGCTTTCTTT
CASSTGPGNTEAFF
>TRBJ1-5|TRBV7-9|TRBD1
TGTGCCAGCAGCTTAGAGACAGGGGGACAGCCCCAGCATTTT
CASSLETGGQPQHF
>TRBJ2-7|TRBV7-8|NA
TGTGCCAGCAGCTCTCATCCGGGGAGCGGCAGCTCCTACGAGCAGTACTTC
CASSSHPGSGSSYEQYF
>TRBJ1-4|TRBV27|TRBD1
TGTGCCAGCAGTTCCCTCGGGACAGGGGTCGAAAAACTGTTTTTT
CASSSLGTGVEKLFF
>TRBJ2-3|TRBV27|TRBD1
TGTGCCAGCAGCTCAACCCCGGGACAGGACCCCACAGATACGCAGTATTTT
CASSSTPGQDPTDTQYF
>TRBJ2-7|TRBV4-1|NA
TGCGCCAGCAGCCAAGGAGAAGTCCGCCTGCCGGGGAACGAGCAGTACTTC
CASSQGEVRLPGNEQYF
>TRBJ1-5|TRBV18|NA
TGTGCCAGCTCCTACGACTATAGCAATCAGCCCCAGCATTTT
CASSYDYSNQPQHF
>TRBJ1-6|TRBV28|TRBD1
TGTGCCAGCAGTTCGGGGGACAGGGCTAATTCACCCCTCCACTTT
CASSSGDRANSPLHF
>TRBJ2-5|TRBV7-9|NA
TGTGCCAGCAGCCATCTATTAGCGCAAACATCTCAAGAGACCCAGTACTTC
CASSHLLAQTSQETQYF
>TRBJ1-2|TRBV18|NA
TGTGCCAGCTCAGAACAGGGTTGGGATGGCTACACCTTC
CASSEQGWDGYTF
>TRBJ2-5|TRBV4-1|NA
TGCGCCAGCAGCTCCGGGACACTCCAAGAGACCCAGTACTTC
CASSSGTLQETQYF
>TRBJ1-4|TRBV5-1|TRBD1
TGCGCCAGCAGCCAAAACCGGGACAGGGGGGAAAAACTGTTTTTT
CASSQNRDRGEKLFF
>TRBJ2-3|TRBV5-4|NA
TGTGCCAGCAGCTCCCAGAGGGGGAGCACAGATACGCAGTATTTT
CASSSQRGSTDTQYF
>TRBJ2-7|TRBV11-3|NA
TGTGCCAGCAGCCCGAGCTCCTACGAGCAGTACTTC
CASSPSSYEQYF
>TRBJ1-2|TRBV5-1|TRBD1
TGCGCCAGTACCGGGACAGGGGGGGAATATGGCTACACCTTC
CASTGTGGEYGYTF
>TRBJ1-3|TRBV7-3|NA
TGTGCCAGCAGCCCATACGGACAGAGCTCTGGAAACACCATATATTTT
CASSPYGQSSGNTIYF
>TRBJ2-1|TRBV6-1|TRBD1
TGTGCCAGCAGTGGAGGGGACAGGGGCTCCTACAATGAGCAGTTCTTC
CASSGGDRGSYNEQFF
>TRBJ2-2|TRBV19|NA
TGTGCCACCACGACAGGGAACACCGGGGAGCTGTTTTTT
CATTTGNTGELFF